One T cell receptor (beta chain) is described in this entry. V was clipped by 3 bases and J by 4 bases, with 24 bases between them. This CDR3 spans 19 amino acids. CDR1 is KGHDR, CDR2 SFDVKD, per germline. The data belong to a study of identical twins. With no exceptions, donors were healthy Caucasians. TCRdb re-called the 5' RACE reads with MiXCR, one entry per CDR3 protein. The table records about 340,000 distinct CDR3 sequences, roughly an eighth of them present only once. Separately, the same data were catalogued under a study of yellow fever vaccine responses in identical twins. That work states: Reportedly, twins showed a vaccine T cell response that looked partly convergent and partly personalized.

The V gene is TRBV24-1, the J gene TRBJ2-1; D is perhaps TRBD2 (6 bases). The TCR was taken from a woman aged 18 to 35 in good health. The sequenced sample consisted of CD8+ T cells sorted from blood. DNA of the CDR3: TGTGCCACCAGTGATGGGGGGTTGAGTGTTGGTGTTTCTTACAATGAGCAGTTCTTC. Encoded protein: CATSDGGLSVGVSYNEQFF.